Listed below are T cell receptor beta chains from one sample, sequenced in a study of blood T cell repertoires in COVID-19. Assay: immunoSEQ multiplex PCR; the TCRdb copy retains only in-frame clones and omits some. Of roughly 300,000 clones in the sample, around 81% were seen once. Sequencing used peripheral blood. These receptors were obtained from a woman in her sixties with active or convalescent COVID-19. CDR3s include the opening cysteine and the closing phenylalanine or tryptophan. The order of the fields is J gene, D gene, V gene, CDR3 protein. D genes are given only for firm matches.

j_call: TRBJ2-1
d_call: -
v_call: TRBV5-1
cdr3_aa: CASSLAGNYNEQFF

j_call: TRBJ1-2
d_call: TRBD1
v_call: TRBV27
cdr3_aa: CASSPPGQNYGYTF

j_call: TRBJ1-1
d_call: -
v_call: TRBV3-1/TRBV3-2
cdr3_aa: CASSPGWEAFF

j_call: TRBJ1-6
d_call: TRBD1
v_call: TRBV2
cdr3_aa: CATRDRINSPLHF

j_call: TRBJ2-6
d_call: -
v_call: TRBV18
cdr3_aa: CASSPQQGRPGANVLTF

j_call: TRBJ2-7
d_call: TRBD2
v_call: TRBV5-4
cdr3_aa: CAGSGGGSGFANYEQYF

j_call: TRBJ1-2
d_call: TRBD1
v_call: TRBV5-1
cdr3_aa: CASSVRDREVGTF

j_call: TRBJ2-1
d_call: TRBD2
v_call: TRBV27
cdr3_aa: CASSLLVGGGSVEQFF

j_call: TRBJ1-2
d_call: -
v_call: TRBV9
cdr3_aa: CASSVEGVPGDVGFRYGYTF

j_call: TRBJ2-1
d_call: TRBD1
v_call: TRBV4-2
cdr3_aa: CASSPVRDRGIHNEQFF

j_call: TRBJ2-5
d_call: -
v_call: TRBV12-5
cdr3_aa: CASGFLEGETQYF

j_call: TRBJ2-3
d_call: -
v_call: TRBV29-1
cdr3_aa: CSVEESPADTQYF

j_call: TRBJ1-4
d_call: TRBD1
v_call: TRBV7-6
cdr3_aa: CASSRGGGTGNEKLFF

j_call: TRBJ2-1
d_call: -
v_call: TRBV6-2/TRBV6-3
cdr3_aa: CASSYRTVYNEQFF

j_call: TRBJ1-5
d_call: -
v_call: TRBV19
cdr3_aa: CASTSTGDQPQHF

j_call: TRBJ1-2
d_call: -
v_call: TRBV5-1
cdr3_aa: CASRETANYGYTF

j_call: TRBJ2-1
d_call: -
v_call: TRBV27
cdr3_aa: CASSLYITGTNEQFF

j_call: TRBJ2-6
d_call: -
v_call: TRBV14
cdr3_aa: CASSRRLPSSGANVLTF

j_call: TRBJ2-7
d_call: TRBD1
v_call: TRBV30
cdr3_aa: CAWSLGTGAYEQYF

j_call: TRBJ1-1
d_call: -
v_call: TRBV28
cdr3_aa: CVTSGVGAFF

j_call: TRBJ2-7
d_call: TRBD1
v_call: TRBV5-6
cdr3_aa: CASSLVGDRAPQRYF

j_call: TRBJ1-1
d_call: -
v_call: TRBV10-3
cdr3_aa: CAISESFQANTEAFF

j_call: TRBJ2-1
d_call: TRBD2
v_call: TRBV6-4
cdr3_aa: CASSDHPSGGGEQFF

j_call: TRBJ1-1
d_call: -
v_call: TRBV30
cdr3_aa: CAWTVGGRTEAFF

j_call: TRBJ1-6
d_call: -
v_call: TRBV6-5
cdr3_aa: CASRRGEVNSPLHF

j_call: TRBJ2-5
d_call: TRBD2
v_call: TRBV6-1
cdr3_aa: CASSERTGGLETQYF

j_call: TRBJ2-7
d_call: TRBD1
v_call: TRBV27
cdr3_aa: CASRFPGTGGQQYF

j_call: TRBJ2-7
d_call: -
v_call: TRBV2
cdr3_aa: CASDNSYEQYF

j_call: TRBJ2-1
d_call: -
v_call: TRBV2
cdr3_aa: CASSVGAYNEQFF

j_call: TRBJ2-1
d_call: -
v_call: TRBV7-3
cdr3_aa: CASSLRQGWVNEQFF

j_call: TRBJ2-1
d_call: -
v_call: TRBV3-1/TRBV3-2
cdr3_aa: CASSWGGGYEQFF

j_call: TRBJ1-4
d_call: -
v_call: TRBV5-8
cdr3_aa: CASSLGGGAEKLFF

j_call: TRBJ2-1
d_call: TRBD1
v_call: TRBV11-2
cdr3_aa: CASSLEPGQTSRGFF

j_call: TRBJ2-1
d_call: -
v_call: TRBV24-1
cdr3_aa: CATSDKDKAGSYNEQFF

j_call: TRBJ2-7
d_call: TRBD1
v_call: TRBV2
cdr3_aa: CASLGDSLNEQYF

j_call: TRBJ1-2
d_call: -
v_call: TRBV7-3
cdr3_aa: CASSLYRDYGYTF

j_call: TRBJ2-7
d_call: TRBD2
v_call: TRBV6-6
cdr3_aa: CASSYVTGGPYEQYF

j_call: TRBJ1-1
d_call: -
v_call: TRBV29-1
cdr3_aa: CSGTTGATEAFF

j_call: TRBJ2-3
d_call: TRBD2
v_call: TRBV5-4
cdr3_aa: CASSGRGGRPDTQYF

j_call: TRBJ1-1
d_call: TRBD1
v_call: TRBV19
cdr3_aa: CASSMTGGGGVTEAFF

j_call: TRBJ2-3
d_call: -
v_call: TRBV5-6
cdr3_aa: CASSLGPVTDTQYF

j_call: TRBJ1-1
d_call: -
v_call: TRBV6-1
cdr3_aa: CASSDSGVPMNTEAFF

j_call: TRBJ1-2
d_call: -
v_call: TRBV10-2
cdr3_aa: CASSDGREGEGSNYGYTF

j_call: TRBJ1-2
d_call: TRBD1
v_call: TRBV6-1
cdr3_aa: CASSERWDSGEVHGYTF

j_call: TRBJ2-7
d_call: TRBD1
v_call: TRBV9
cdr3_aa: CASSVGTVGEQYF

j_call: TRBJ2-1
d_call: TRBD1
v_call: TRBV6-2/TRBV6-3
cdr3_aa: CASSSRQGRYNEQFF

j_call: TRBJ2-1
d_call: TRBD1
v_call: TRBV18
cdr3_aa: CATPGQDYNEQFF

j_call: TRBJ1-5
d_call: TRBD1
v_call: TRBV7-2
cdr3_aa: CASSPGGSYNQPQHF

j_call: TRBJ1-1
d_call: -
v_call: TRBV7-9
cdr3_aa: CASSFEGDTEAFF

j_call: TRBJ1-2
d_call: -
v_call: TRBV19
cdr3_aa: CASSMFGGAYGYTF

j_call: TRBJ1-3
d_call: -
v_call: TRBV30
cdr3_aa: CAWERGNTIYF

j_call: TRBJ1-2
d_call: -
v_call: TRBV27
cdr3_aa: CASRPIQANNYGYTF

j_call: TRBJ2-3
d_call: -
v_call: TRBV2
cdr3_aa: CASSEGPGVDTQYF

j_call: TRBJ2-2
d_call: -
v_call: TRBV6-2/TRBV6-3
cdr3_aa: CASSYSGGPNTGELFF

j_call: TRBJ1-2
d_call: TRBD1
v_call: TRBV7-2
cdr3_aa: CASSLDRTGAYGYTF

j_call: TRBJ2-5
d_call: TRBD1
v_call: TRBV9
cdr3_aa: CASSKNRGRGETQYF

j_call: TRBJ1-1
d_call: TRBD1
v_call: TRBV6-6
cdr3_aa: CASWTGTTEAFF

j_call: TRBJ1-4
d_call: -
v_call: TRBV21-1
cdr3_aa: CASRSDRGATNEKLFF

j_call: TRBJ2-3
d_call: TRBD1
v_call: TRBV9
cdr3_aa: CASSGFYRGRPDTQYF

j_call: TRBJ2-5
d_call: -
v_call: TRBV6-5
cdr3_aa: CASRTDWGGETQYF